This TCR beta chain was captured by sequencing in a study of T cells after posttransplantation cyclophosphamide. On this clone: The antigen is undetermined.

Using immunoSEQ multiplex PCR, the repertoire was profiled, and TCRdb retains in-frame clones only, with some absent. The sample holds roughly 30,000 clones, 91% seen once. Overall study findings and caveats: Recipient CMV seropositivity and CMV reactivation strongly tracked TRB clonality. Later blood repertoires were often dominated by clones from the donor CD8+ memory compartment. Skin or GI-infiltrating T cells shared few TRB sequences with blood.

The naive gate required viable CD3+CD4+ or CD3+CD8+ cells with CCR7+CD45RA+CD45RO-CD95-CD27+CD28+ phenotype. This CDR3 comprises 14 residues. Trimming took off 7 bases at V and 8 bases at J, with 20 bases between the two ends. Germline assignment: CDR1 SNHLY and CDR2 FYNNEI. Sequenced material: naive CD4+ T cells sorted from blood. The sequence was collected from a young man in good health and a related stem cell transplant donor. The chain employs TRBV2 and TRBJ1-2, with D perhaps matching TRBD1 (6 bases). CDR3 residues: CASNPGHSSGGYTF. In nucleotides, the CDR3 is TGTGCCAGCAACCCGGGACACTCTTCGGGGGGCTACACCTTC.